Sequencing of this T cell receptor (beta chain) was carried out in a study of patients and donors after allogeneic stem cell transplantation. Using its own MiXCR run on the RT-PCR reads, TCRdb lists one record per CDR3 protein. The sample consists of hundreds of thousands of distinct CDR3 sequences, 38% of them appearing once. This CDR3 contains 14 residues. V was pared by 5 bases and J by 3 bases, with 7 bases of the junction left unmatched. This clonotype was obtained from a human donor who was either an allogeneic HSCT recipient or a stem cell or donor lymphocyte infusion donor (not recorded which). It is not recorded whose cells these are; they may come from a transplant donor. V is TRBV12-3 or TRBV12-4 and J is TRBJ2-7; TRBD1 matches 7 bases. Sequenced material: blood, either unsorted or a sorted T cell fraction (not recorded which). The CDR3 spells CASSPTGARYEQYF. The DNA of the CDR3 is TGTGCCAGCAGTCCCACAGGGGCTCGCTACGAGCAGTACTTC.